This T cell receptor beta chain comes out of a study of type 1 regulatory T cells. The overall study: T-allo10 is a Tr1-enriched, alloantigen-specific CD4 T cell product made in vitro.

This clonotype has just one count. Using its own MiXCR run on the reads, TCRdb lists one record per CDR3 protein. Of 75,000 to 100,000 distinct CDR3 sequences listed, 30% to 35% are singletons. The V gene end was trimmed by 3 bases and the J gene end by 7 bases; junction bases not matched to a gene: 5. The CDR3 totals 16 residues. CDR1 and CDR2 from the germline V gene are LGHNA and YNFKEQ. The chain joins TRBV4-2 to TRBJ2-1, with 14 bases that match TRBD2. The specimen sequenced was CD4+ T cells, either the whole sample or a sorted fraction (not recorded which). The receptor comes from a human donor in good health. The CDR3: CASSHPGLAGGNEQFF. For the CDR3, the DNA is TGTGCCAGCAGCCACCCCGGACTAGCGGGAGGTAATGAGCAGTTCTTC.